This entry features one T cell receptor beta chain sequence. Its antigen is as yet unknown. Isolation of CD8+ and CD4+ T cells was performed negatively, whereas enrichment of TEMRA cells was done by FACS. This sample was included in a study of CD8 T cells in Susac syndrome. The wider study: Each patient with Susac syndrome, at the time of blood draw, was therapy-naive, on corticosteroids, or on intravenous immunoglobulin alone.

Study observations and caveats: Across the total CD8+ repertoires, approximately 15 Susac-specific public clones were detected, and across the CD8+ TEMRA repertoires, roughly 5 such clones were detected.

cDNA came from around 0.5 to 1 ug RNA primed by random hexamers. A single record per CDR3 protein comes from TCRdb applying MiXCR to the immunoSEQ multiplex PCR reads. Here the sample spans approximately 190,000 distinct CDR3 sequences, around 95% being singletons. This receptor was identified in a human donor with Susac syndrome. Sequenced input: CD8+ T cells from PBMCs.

In DNA, the CDR3 is TGTGCCAGCAAAAGGGACTTTTCCTACGAGCAGTACTTC. Translating gives CASKRDFSYEQYF. This chain uses TRBV5-6 with TRBJ2-7; TRBD2 might be the D (6 bases). Trimming took 6 bases from V and 1 from J, leaving 11 bases between them. CDR3 length: 13 residues. Germline V lookup: CDR1 SGHDT, CDR2 YYEEEE.